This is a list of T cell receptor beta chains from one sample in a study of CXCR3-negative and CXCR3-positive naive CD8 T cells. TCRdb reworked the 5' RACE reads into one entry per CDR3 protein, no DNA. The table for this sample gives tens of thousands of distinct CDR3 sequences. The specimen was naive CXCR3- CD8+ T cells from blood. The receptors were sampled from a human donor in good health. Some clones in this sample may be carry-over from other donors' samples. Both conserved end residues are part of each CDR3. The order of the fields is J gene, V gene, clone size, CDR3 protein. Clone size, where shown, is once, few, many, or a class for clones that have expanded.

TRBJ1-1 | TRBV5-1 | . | CASSPGTANTEAFF
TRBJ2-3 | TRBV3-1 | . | CASSQVTSGGPTGDTQYF
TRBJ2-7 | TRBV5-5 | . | CASSLNPGQNRGDEQYF
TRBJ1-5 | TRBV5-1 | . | CASSSGLSDQPQHF
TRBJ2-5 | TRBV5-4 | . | CASSKGASTRETQYF
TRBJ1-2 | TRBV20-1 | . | CSARDLYRNYGYTF
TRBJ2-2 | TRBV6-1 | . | CASTPTGELFF
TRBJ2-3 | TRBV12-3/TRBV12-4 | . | CASSPGWDTQYF
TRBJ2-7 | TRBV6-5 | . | CASSPGTHEQYF
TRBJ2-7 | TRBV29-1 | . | CSVGTVSYEQYF
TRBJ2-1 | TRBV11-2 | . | CASSPGPNNEQFF
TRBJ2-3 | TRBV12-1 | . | CATVGGATDTQYF
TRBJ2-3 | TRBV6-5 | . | CASTHSGLAPSTDTQYF
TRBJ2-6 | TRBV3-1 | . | CASSQGSTGANVLTF
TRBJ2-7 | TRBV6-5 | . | CASSYSAGPVSYEQYF
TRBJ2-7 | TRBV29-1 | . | CSVDAGTSTYEQYF
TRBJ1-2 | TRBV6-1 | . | CASRGQGAEANYGYTF
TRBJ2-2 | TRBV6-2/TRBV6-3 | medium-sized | CASTPGGGELFF
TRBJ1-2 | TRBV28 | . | CASSLGGEEDGYTF
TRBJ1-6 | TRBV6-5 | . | CASSGDGAGWDNSPLHF
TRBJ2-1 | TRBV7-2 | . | CASSLVAGGEQFF
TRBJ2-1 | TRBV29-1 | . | CSVDAGGLGNEQFF
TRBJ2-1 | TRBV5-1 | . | CASSPYGGGNEQFF
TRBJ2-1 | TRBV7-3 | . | CASSPSWQSYNEQFF
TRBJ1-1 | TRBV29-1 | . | CSVVWTGTNTEAFF
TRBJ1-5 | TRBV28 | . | CASSSIPDRDYSNQPQHF
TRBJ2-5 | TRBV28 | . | CASSWGRDRDQETQYF
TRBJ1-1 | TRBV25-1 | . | CASSESLRQVVAFF
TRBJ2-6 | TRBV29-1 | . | CSVSGGQADSGANVLTF
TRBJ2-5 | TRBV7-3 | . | CASSLVGDETQYF
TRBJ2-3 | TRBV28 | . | CASSSTGIPDTQYF
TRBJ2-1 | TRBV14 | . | CASSQRQGLYNEQFF
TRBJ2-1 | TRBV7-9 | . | CASSSLAGVLNEQFF
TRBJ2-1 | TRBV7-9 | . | CASSLSGTSGNNEQFF
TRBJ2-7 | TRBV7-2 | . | CASSLVAGGLNEQYF
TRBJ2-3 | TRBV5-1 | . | CASSWARSDGGREADTQYF
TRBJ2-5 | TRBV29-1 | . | CSVVAGLDGAQYF
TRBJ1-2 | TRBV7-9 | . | CASSFSDYYTF
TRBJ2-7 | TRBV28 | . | CASEGGPTYEQYF
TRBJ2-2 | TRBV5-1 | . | CASSPLRTDTGELFF
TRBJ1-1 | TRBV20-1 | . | CSALRGGFETEAFF
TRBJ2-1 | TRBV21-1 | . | CASRSRNEQFF
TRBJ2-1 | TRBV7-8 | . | CASSLALSSYNEQFF
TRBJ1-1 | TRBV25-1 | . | CASSEYFSRDIKNTEAFF
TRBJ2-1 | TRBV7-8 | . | CASSTGGGRGPELPLYNEQFF
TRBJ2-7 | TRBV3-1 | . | CASSAGQSYAQYF
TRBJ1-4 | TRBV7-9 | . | CASSSVRATDVGFNEKLFF
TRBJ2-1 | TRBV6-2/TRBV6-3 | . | CASSLAVGAYNEQFF
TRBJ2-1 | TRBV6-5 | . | CASSLLAGGGNEQFF
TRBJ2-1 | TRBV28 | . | CASSFRVPSSYNEQFF
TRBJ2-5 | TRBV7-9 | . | CASSAIPVIQETQYF
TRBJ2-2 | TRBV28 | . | CASKGDPGELFF
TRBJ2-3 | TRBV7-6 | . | CASSLYDSTADTQYF
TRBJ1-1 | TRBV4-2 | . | CASSQIWVGDRGSNTEAFF
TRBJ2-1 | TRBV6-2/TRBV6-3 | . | CASSPASYNEQFF
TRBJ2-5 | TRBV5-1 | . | CASSLGDRQETQYF
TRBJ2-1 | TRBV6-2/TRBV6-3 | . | CASRRLVGEQFF
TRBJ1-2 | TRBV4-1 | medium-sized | CASSQDNLEGGSGYTF
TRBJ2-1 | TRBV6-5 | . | CASRQRSSYNEQFF
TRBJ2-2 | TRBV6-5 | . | CATAGGPFNTGELFF